This T cell receptor (beta chain) was recovered during a study of a mutant IDH1 vaccine in newly diagnosed glioma. Study information: In some groups vaccination began 4-6 weeks post-radiotherapy; others received it with temozolomide. Antecedent treatment encompassed radiotherapy, temozolomide, or their combination; the majority received both. Visit V12 was at week 35; visit V13 was at week 47.

As for this clone: Its antigen is as yet unknown.

The time point here: week 47, end of study. A single vaccine dose contained 300 ug of mutant IDH1 20-mer peptide, and topical imiquimod was used with it. Donors had new WHO grade 3 or 4 IDH1-mutant, ATRX-lost astrocytomas. The germline V gene has CDR1 SGHDT and CDR2 YYEEEE. The ends lost 4 bases at V and 2 bases at J; junction bases unmatched: 9. There are 15 residues in the CDR3. The repertoire was sequenced with immunoSEQ multiplex PCR; TCRdb's copy has only in-frame clones and lacks some. Altogether tens of thousands of clones are present, around 90% being singletons, with the ten largest covering around 2.2%.

This specimen consisted of PBMCs, obtained from a glioma patient whose treatment included an IDH1 peptide vaccine. This chain joins TRBV5-6 and TRBJ2-7; 7 bases agree with TRBD1. The TCR originated in a man aged 35 to 55 with glioma. The CDR3 coding sequence is TGTGCCAGCAGCCGACAGGGAGTATCAACCTACGAGCAGTACTTC. Translation: CASSRQGVSTYEQYF. The variable domain in full, completed from reference TRBV5-6 and TRBJ2-7, reads DAGVTQSPTHLIKTRGQQVTLRCSPKSGHDTVSWYQQALGQGPQFIFQYYEEEERQRGNFPDRFSGHQFPNYSSELNVNALLLGDSALYLCASSRQGVSTYEQYFGPGTRLTVT.